This T cell receptor beta chain was identified during a study of blood T cell repertoires in COVID-19. Germline lookup yields CDR1 SGDLS and CDR2 YYNGEE. The germline V and J ends were trimmed by 0 bases and 4 bases, with 10 bases remaining between them. The CDR3 loop spans 14 amino acids. Measured with immunoSEQ multiplex PCR; TCRdb has only the in-frame clones, and not every one. The table includes about 78,000 clones, approximately 86% detected once. The chain carries TRBV9 and TRBJ2-5, with a tentative D call TRBD2 (6 bases). The specimen was peripheral blood. This receptor was taken from a woman aged 55 to 70 with acute or convalescent COVID-19. CDR3 in DNA: TGTGCCAGCAGCGTAGACGGTAGCGGAGAGACCCAGTACTTC. Its protein is CASSVDGSGETQYF.